This T cell receptor (beta chain) is from a study of CD8+ T cells in alopecia areata. Background on the study: Treated patients were given oral tofacitinib, which was dosed at 5 to 10 mg twice daily.

Specified treatment: oral pan-JAK inhibitor, 5-10 mg twice daily. Extraction of RNA preceded its reverse transcription into cDNA, which served as the sequencing template. Sequenced by immunoSEQ multiplex PCR; TCRdb stores in-frame clones only, minus some. The profile covers about 200,000 clones, with roughly 64% appearing a single time and about 5% taken by the ten largest. This specimen consisted of CD4+ T cells sorted from blood, obtained at week 24, from a patient treated with tofacitinib. This TCR derives from a human donor with alopecia areata.

The CDR3: CASSLGQAVGGYTF. The CDR3 DNA is TGTGCCAGCAGCTTGGGACAGGCTGTAGGCGGCTACACCTTC. The rearrangement joins TRBV5-6 to TRBJ1-2; the D gene is possibly TRBD1 (6 bases). The CDR3 has 14 amino acids. Germline CDR1 SGHDT, CDR2 YYEEEE. V was shortened by 0 bases and J by 8 bases, with 14 bases between the two germline ends.